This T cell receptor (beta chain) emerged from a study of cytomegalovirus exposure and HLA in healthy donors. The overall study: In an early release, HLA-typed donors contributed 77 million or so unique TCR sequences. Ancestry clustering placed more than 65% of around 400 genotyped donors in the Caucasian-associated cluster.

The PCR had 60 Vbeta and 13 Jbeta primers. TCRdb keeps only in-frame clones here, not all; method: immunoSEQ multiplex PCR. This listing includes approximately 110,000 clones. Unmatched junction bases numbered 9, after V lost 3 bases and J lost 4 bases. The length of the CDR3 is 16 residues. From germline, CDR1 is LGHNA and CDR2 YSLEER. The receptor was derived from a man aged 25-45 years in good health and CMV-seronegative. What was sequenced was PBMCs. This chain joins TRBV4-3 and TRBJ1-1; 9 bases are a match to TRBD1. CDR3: CASSHRPGQGGTEAFF. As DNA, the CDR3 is TGCGCCAGCAGCCATCGACCGGGACAGGGCGGCACTGAAGCTTTCTTT.